Shown below are 23 T cell receptor beta chains from a single sample sequenced in a study of PD-1 blockade in classical Hodgkin lymphoma (dated by TCRdb to between 2020 and 2021). The method was the immunoSEQ multiplex PCR assay. Held by TCRdb, this immuneACCESS table contains in-frame sequences only and omits some clones. Under half of the omission traces to an unresolved V gene where checked; the cause of the rest is unknown. The sample table lists fewer than 50,000 clones, roughly 78% of them with a count of one. Around a third of the sample is held by the ten biggest clonotypes. The sample's time point label is to be understood as: cycle 4 day 1 (C4D1), after less than 7 weeks of nivolumab. Relapse after autologous stem cell transplantation had occurred in all trial patients, and cohorts A, B and C were distinguished by prior brentuximab vedotin exposure. Sequenced here: peripheral blood mononuclear cells (PBMCs), sampled before the fourth cycle of nivolumab. The receptors come from a human donor with classical Hodgkin lymphoma.

This chain connects TRBV6-5 to TRBJ1-6; TRBD1 is a possible D gene (5 bases). The ends were cut back, 8 bases at V and 5 bases at J, with 10 bases in the middle. From germline, CDR1 is MNHEY and CDR2 SVGAGI. This CDR3 is built from 13 residues. CDR3 amino acids: CASGVQDNSPLHF. The CDR3 DNA reads as TGTGCCAGCGGAGTACAGGATAATTCACCCCTCCACTTT.

This clone was detected only once. V gene TRBV15 combines with J gene TRBJ2-1; unclear D gene. CDR3 length: 17 amino acids. V dropped 0 bases and J dropped 0 bases, with 12 bases sitting between them. Per the germline V gene, CDR1 is LNHNV and CDR2 is YYDKDF (reference sequence). The CDR3 coding sequence is TGTGCCACCAGCAGAGATATGGTCACTGGCTCCTACAATGAGCAGTTCTTC. Protein product: CATSRDMVTGSYNEQFF.

The rearrangement uses TRBV5-4 and TRBJ1-4, with TRBD1 matching over 7 bases. This CDR3 comprises 14 residues. Looked up from germline, CDR1 is SGHNT and CDR2 is YYREEE (reference sequence). V shed 4 bases, J shed 7 bases, and the junction held 7 bases outside the gene matches. The CDR3 loop reads CASSPGGSFEKLFF. The CDR3 region has the DNA TGTGCCAGCAGCCCAGGGGGTTCCTTTGAAAAACTGTTTTTT.

The chain combines TRBV7-8 with TRBJ1-6; 7 bases align to TRBD1. V lost 2 bases and J lost 8; bases outside the gene matches: 3. Per germline, CDR1 SGHVS and CDR2 FQNEAQ. This CDR3 region has 14 residues. CDR3 protein: CASSLSQGDSPLHF. The DNA for the CDR3 is TGTGCCAGCAGCTTATCCCAGGGGGATTCACCCCTCCACTTT.

This clone has more than one count but fewer than ten. The genes are TRBV18 and TRBJ2-7; tentatively, D is TRBD1 (6 bases). This CDR3 region has 16 residues. The ends were cut back, 4 bases at V and 1 base at J, with 17 bases in the middle. Germline V gene data show CDR1 as KGHSH and CDR2 as LQKENI. CDR3 nucleotides: TGTGCCAGCTCACTAGAGGACAGCGGCTTTTCCTACGAGCAGTACTTC. This gives the protein CASSLEDSGFSYEQYF. Combining the CDR3 with reference TRBV18 and TRBJ2-7 gives the whole variable domain NAGVMQNPRHLVRRRGQEARLRCSPMKGHSHVYWYRQLPEEGLKFMVYLQKENIIDESGMPKERFSAEFPKEGPSILRIQQVVRGDSAAYFCASSLEDSGFSYEQYFGPGTRLTVT.

The gene calls are TRBV29-1 and TRBJ2-3; 12 bases are shared with TRBD2. The junction had 16 bases not matched to a gene; V was cut back by 4 bases and J by 2 bases. The CDR3 is made up of 19 amino acids. CDR1 is SQVTM, CDR2 ANQGSEA, per germline. CDR3 loop: CSVGAGLAGVPPYTDTQYF. The CDR3 region has the DNA TGCAGCGTTGGTGCGGGACTAGCGGGCGTTCCCCCCTACACAGATACGCAGTATTTT.

The V and J genes are TRBV29-1 and TRBJ1-4; D might be TRBD1 (6 bases). The CDR3 length is 15 residues. The V and J ends lost 4 bases and 3 bases respectively, with 15 bases between them. CDR1 and CDR2 from the germline V gene are SQVTM and ANQGSEA. In DNA, the CDR3 is TGCAGCGTTGCTAAAGGGGGGGCGTCTAATGAAAAACTGTTTTTT. The encoded protein is CSVAKGGASNEKLFF. Supplemented by reference TRBV29-1 and TRBJ1-4, the full variable domain reads SAVISQKPSRDICQRGTSLTIQCQVDSQVTMMFWYRQQPGQSLTLIATANQGSEATYESGFVIDKFPISRPNLTFSTLTVSNMSPEDSSIYLCSVAKGGASNEKLFFGSGTQLSVL.

For this clone: A far larger clone is just one base off, so this is likely a read error. The chain couples TRBV5-1 to TRBJ2-1; D ambiguous. Trimming pared 4 bases from V and 5 bases from J, leaving 7 bases between. Germline values: CDR1 SGHRS, CDR2 YFSETQ. The CDR3 is 12 residues long. The CDR3 loop reads CASSGWDNEQFF. The CDR3 nucleotides read TGCGCCAGCAGCGGGTGGGACAATGAGCAGTTCTTC.

This clone was seen a single time. J is TRBJ1-1 and V is TRBV11-3; TRBD1 matches at 8 bases. This CDR3 has 14 amino acids. The ends lost 5 bases at V and 5 bases at J; junction bases unmatched: 7. Germline V gene sequence: CDR1 SGHNT, CDR2 YENEEA. In nucleotides, the CDR3 is TGTGCCAGCAGCCAGGGACAGGCCCCAACTGAAGCTTTCTTT. As protein: CASSQGQAPTEAFF.

This clone was found once. This sequence joins TRBV7-2 and TRBJ1-1; D gene unclear. Trimming cost V 1 base and J 3 bases, with 9 bases left between them. The CDR3 consists of 14 residues. In germline, CDR1 is SGHTA, CDR2 FQGNSA. In DNA, the CDR3 is TGTGCCAGCAGCTTAGAGACCCCGGACACTGAAGCTTTCTTT. This sequence encodes CASSLETPDTEAFF.

This rearrangement joins TRBV10-3 to TRBJ2-6; no clear D. In germline, CDR1 is ENHRY, CDR2 SYGVKD. V was cut by 7 bases and J by 5 bases, with 12 bases left in between. The CDR3 contains 14 residues. CDR3 residues: CAITDLGRANVLTF. The CDR3 region has the DNA TGTGCCATCACAGATCTGGGGAGGGCCAACGTCCTGACTTTC.

The chain has TRBV7-3 and TRBJ1-1, with D possibly matching TRBD1 (6 bases). Trimming took 6 bases from V and 1 from J, leaving 9 bases between them. Germline loops: CDR1 SGHTA, CDR2 FQGTGA. CDR3 length equals 13 residues. CDR3: CASSQQGNTEAFF. The DNA of the CDR3 is TGTGCCAGCAGTCAACAGGGGAACACTGAAGCTTTCTTT.

This chain joins TRBV7-8 and TRBJ1-5; tentative D call: TRBD1 (5 bases). The germline gives CDR1 SGHVS, CDR2 FQNEAQ. The germline V and J ends were trimmed by 2 bases and 2 bases, with 10 bases remaining between them. The CDR3 runs to 15 residues. The CDR3 reads CASSLFRGGNQPQHF. In DNA form, the CDR3 reads TGTGCCAGCAGCTTATTCCGAGGGGGCAATCAGCCCCAGCATTTT.

The chain recombines TRBV30 with TRBJ2-5; TRBD2 matches at 8 bases. The CDR3 totals 14 residues. The germline V gene encodes CDR1 GTSNPN and CDR2 SVGIG (reference sequence). V was clipped by 1 base and J by 4 bases; unmatched bases: 5. The CDR3 coding sequence is TGTGCCTGGAGTGCTGCGGGGGGCTCAGAGACCCAGTACTTC. This translates into CAWSAAGGSETQYF.

The chain links TRBV7-8 to TRBJ1-2; no reliable D call. Germline CDR1 reads SGHVS; CDR2 reads FQNEAQ. The ends were cut back, 0 bases at V and 5 bases at J, with 16 bases in the middle. The CDR3 is 16 residues long. CDR3 sequence (DNA): TGTGCCAGCAGCTTAGCGCTTACAGAGCGCTATTATGGCTACACCTTC. The encoded protein is CASSLALTERYYGYTF. Looking up the rest from reference TRBV7-8 and TRBJ1-2 gives the full variable domain: GAGVSQSPRYKVAKRGQDVALRCDPISGHVSLFWYQQALGQGPEFLTYFQNEAQLDKSGLPSDRFFAERPEGSVSTLKIQRTQQEDSAVYLCASSLALTERYYGYTFGSGTRLTVV.

The genes are TRBV19 and TRBJ1-5, with D maybe TRBD1 (5 bases). Between the trimmed V and J ends, which lost 3 bases and 0 bases, there was a span of 12 bases. CDR3 length: 16 amino acids. Germline loops: CDR1 LNHDA, CDR2 SQIVND (reference sequence). This CDR3 reads CASSMTSRGSNQPQHF. CDR3 bases: TGTGCCAGTAGTATGACATCAAGGGGTAGCAATCAGCCCCAGCATTTT. Full variable domain (remainder filled in from reference TRBV19 and TRBJ1-5): DGGITQSPKYLFRKEGQNVTLSCEQNLNHDAMYWYRQDPGQGLRLIYYSQIVNDFQKGDIAEGYSVSREKKESFPLTVTSAQKNPTAFYLCASSMTSRGSNQPQHFGDGTRLSIL.

The chain joins TRBV6-5 to TRBJ1-2; 8 bases match TRBD1. J was trimmed by 7 bases and V by 4 bases; bases with no gene match: 5. This CDR3 has 13 residues. Per germline, CDR1 MNHEY and CDR2 SVGAGI. The DNA for the CDR3 is TGTGCCAGCAGTTTTCTTCAGGGGGCTGGCTACACCTTC. Residues: CASSFLQGAGYTF.

The CDR3 loop is CASSYEGQGFYGYTF. The CDR3 DNA reads TGTGCCAGCAGTTACGAGGGACAGGGGTTTTATGGCTACACCTTC. The rearrangement joins TRBV6-5 to TRBJ1-2, with 10 bases fitting TRBD1. Trimming cost V 2 bases and J 5 bases; bases outside gene matches: 5. CDR3 size: 15 residues. The germline CDR1 and CDR2 sequences are MNHEY and SVGAGI.

This clone is medium-sized (0.01 to 0.1%) within its sample. The rearrangement uses TRBV7-9 and TRBJ2-7; D might be TRBD2 (5 bases). CDR1 SEHNR and CDR2 FQNEAQ come from the germline V gene (reference sequence). V dropped 0 bases and J dropped 5 bases, with 11 bases sitting between them. CDR3 length: 14 amino acids. CDR3: CASSLAGWRHEQYF. The CDR3 coding sequence is TGTGCCAGCAGCTTAGCAGGTTGGAGGCACGAGCAGTACTTC.

The chain has TRBV18 and TRBJ2-1; 8 positions match TRBD2. Germline trimming cut 3 bases from V and 0 bases from J; bases unmatched to any gene: 4. Germline V gene data show CDR1 as KGHSH and CDR2 as LQKENI. CDR3 length: 16 residues. The CDR3 sequence: CASSPVGTSSYNEQFF. In nucleotides, the CDR3 is TGTGCCAGCTCACCCGTAGGGACTAGCTCCTACAATGAGCAGTTCTTC.

This chain links TRBV4-2 with TRBJ2-3; 9 nucleotides line up with TRBD2. The junction had 10 bases not matched to a gene; V was cut back by 4 bases and J by 2 bases. Germline V gene data show CDR1 as LGHNA and CDR2 as YNFKEQ. This CDR3 has 17 amino acids. Here the CDR3 DNA reads TGTGCCAGCAGCCCAAGTCTGGCGGGGGGGCCCACAGATACGCAGTATTTT. Its protein is CASSPSLAGGPTDTQYF.

The rearrangement uses TRBV11-3 and TRBJ2-7; the D call may be TRBD1 or TRBD2 (6 bases each). Germline values: CDR1 SGHNT, CDR2 YENEEA. The CDR3 extends over 15 amino acids. The V end was cut by 3 bases, the J end by 4 bases, with 16 bases between. CDR3 bases: TGTGCCAGCAGCTTTGGCGGGACACCGGGGTACGAGCAGTACTTC. Its translation: CASSFGGTPGYEQYF.

This clone was picked up a small number of times. V is TRBV7-9 and J is TRBJ2-3; D may correspond to TRBD1 or TRBD2 (5 bases each). The CDR3 is 18 amino acids. V dropped 5 bases and J dropped 6 bases, with 27 bases sitting between them. Per the germline V gene, CDR1 is SEHNR and CDR2 is FQNEAQ (reference sequence). This CDR3 is CASSQPFRGVWGTDTQYF. The CDR3 DNA reads as TGTGCCAGCAGCCAACCGTTTCGTGGGGTTTGGGGGACGGATACGCAGTATTTT.